The 10 T cell receptor beta chains below were found in one sample sequenced in a study of beta chain features in type 1 diabetes. The study reverse transcribed the entire isolated RNA, so it sequenced expressed TCRB transcripts. Some clones are missing from TCRdb's copy, which holds only in-frame ones; the method was immunoSEQ multiplex PCR. The data show around 25,000 clones, approximately 69% seen once. Study results and caveats: All four CD4+ subsets from Type 1 diabetes patients carried moderately but significantly shorter TCRB CDR3s.

What these receptors recognize is not known. Sequenced input: Tregs from blood. The receptors come from a man aged 18 to 35 with type 1 diabetes.

This clone was observed a few times. The chain carries TRBV7-2 and TRBJ1-1; no definite D call. CDR1 SGHTA and CDR2 FQGNSA come from the germline V gene. The CDR3 is 12 residues long. V was pared by 5 bases and J by 1 base, with 5 bases between. CDR3 loop: CASSVQNTEAFF. The CDR3 DNA is TGTGCCAGCAGCGTCCAGAACACTGAAGCTTTCTTT.

The chain uses TRBV29-1 and TRBJ2-7; 7 bases align to TRBD1. J was trimmed by 0 bases and V by 7 bases; bases with no gene match: 9. Germline loops: CDR1 SQVTM, CDR2 ANQGSEA. This CDR3 contains 14 residues. CDR3 sequence (DNA): TGCAGCGCCACGACAGGGACCAGCTCCTACGAGCAGTACTTC. It codes for CSATTGTSSYEQYF.

The chain is built from TRBV28 and TRBJ2-7; perhaps TRBD1 as D (6 bases). V gave up 5 bases and J gave up 2 bases, with 13 bases separating them. This CDR3 comprises 14 residues. The germline gives CDR1 MDHEN, CDR2 SYDVKM. In DNA form, the CDR3 reads TGTGCCAGCAGTCCCCCCCGGGACACCTACGAGCAGTACTTC. Its protein product is CASSPPRDTYEQYF.

This clone has more than one count but fewer than ten. This chain uses TRBV11-1 with TRBJ1-3; a weak D match, TRBD1 (6 bases). V was cut by 8 bases and J by 4 bases, with 15 bases left in between. The V gene's germline CDR1 is SGHAT and CDR2 FQDESV (reference sequence). CDR3 size: 14 residues. The CDR3 sequence is CASAVQGRGNTIYF. CDR3 nucleotides: TGTGCCAGCGCGGTCCAGGGGAGAGGAAACACCATATATTTT. Full variable domain (outside the CDR3, taken from reference TRBV11-1 and TRBJ1-3): EAEVAQSPRYKITEKSQAVAFWCDPISGHATLYWYRQILGQGPELLVQFQDESVVDDSQLPKDRFSAERLKGVDSTLKIQPAELGDSAMYLCASAVQGRGNTIYFGEGSWLTVV.

The gene calls are TRBV6-1 and TRBJ2-2; D is ambiguous. Trimming shortened V by 0 bases and J by 1 base, and 9 bases separated the two germline ends. The germline gives CDR1 MNHNS, CDR2 SASEGT. This CDR3 is built from 16 residues. CDR3 coding DNA: TGTGCCAGCAGTGAAGCGGATAGGAGGAACACCGGGGAGCTGTTTTTT. Encoded protein: CASSEADRRNTGELFF.

The chain combines TRBV28 with TRBJ2-3; 9 nucleotides line up with TRBD2. The CDR3 is made up of 16 amino acids. CDR1 and CDR2 from the germline V gene are MDHEN and SYDVKM. Germline trimming cut 3 bases from V and 4 bases from J; bases unmatched to any gene: 8. Here the CDR3 DNA reads TGTGCCAGCAGTTTTCGGTCTAGCGGGAACCCAGATACGCAGTATTTT. This translates into CASSFRSSGNPDTQYF.

This clone was detected a few times. The V gene is TRBV7-9, the J gene TRBJ2-1; D uncertain. The CDR3 has 13 residues. V lost 4 bases to trimming and J lost 10 bases, with 14 bases between them. The germline CDR1 and CDR2 sequences are SEHNR and FQNEAQ (reference sequence). In DNA form, the CDR3 reads TGTGCCAGCAGCTCAAATAGCCCGGAAGAGCAGTTCTTC. It specifies CASSSNSPEEQFF.

This chain uses TRBV5-4 with TRBJ2-1; 14 nucleotides align to TRBD2. The CDR3 totals 16 residues. Germline CDR1 and CDR2: SGHNT and YYREEE (reference sequence). V lost 4 bases and J lost 12; bases outside the gene matches: 12. CDR3 protein: CASSLPSGLAGARQFF. CDR3 DNA sequence: TGTGCCAGCAGCCTCCCCTCGGGACTAGCGGGAGCTCGGCAGTTCTTC.

The chain couples TRBV15 to TRBJ2-2, with a tentative D call TRBD2 (6 bases). This CDR3 has 14 amino acids. Per the germline V gene, CDR1 is LNHNV and CDR2 is YYDKDF (reference sequence). The germline V and J ends were trimmed by 0 bases and 5 bases, with 7 bases remaining between them. CDR3 residues: CATSRDRGTGELFF. The CDR3 bases are TGTGCCACCAGCAGAGATCGGGGGACCGGGGAGCTGTTTTTT. The complete variable domain, with remaining parts taken from reference TRBV15 and TRBJ2-2, reads DAMVIQNPRYQVTQFGKPVTLSCSQTLNHNVMYWYQQKSSQAPKLLFHYYDKDFNNEADTPDNFQSRRPNTSFCFLDIRSPGLGDTAMYLCATSRDRGTGELFFGEGSRLTVL.

The rearrangement links TRBV28 to TRBJ1-2; 7 bases map to TRBD1. Germline V lookup: CDR1 MDHEN, CDR2 SYDVKM. The CDR3 spans 14 residues. Trimming removed 4 bases from V and 5 bases from J; junction bases left unmatched: 7. CDR3 region: CASSSETGSYGYTF. CDR3 DNA sequence: TGTGCCAGCAGTTCCGAGACAGGGTCGTATGGCTACACCTTC.